A selection of T cell receptor beta chains follows, all from one sample in a study of CD8+ T cells in alopecia areata. This table comes from immunoSEQ multiplex PCR, and its TCRdb copy is limited to in-frame clones, with some not included. This sample yields about 130,000 clones, of which around 49% are seen a single time; around a sixth belongs to the top ten. The sample consisted of CD8+ T cells sorted from blood, taken at week 0. The receptors here all came from a human donor with alopecia areata. CDR3s include the opening cysteine and the closing phenylalanine or tryptophan. The size entry is marked missing in some rows and otherwise reads once, few, many or a size class.

>TRBJ1-2|TRBV10-3|NA
CAISVIMADGYTF
>TRBJ2-3|TRBV9|NA
CASSVGDYTDTQYF
>TRBJ1-2|TRBV29-1|NA
CSVELVQTGVLNYGYTF
>TRBJ2-5|TRBV12-5|NA
CASGSGLQETQYF
>TRBJ2-6|TRBV13|few
CASSLAGATGANVLTF
>TRBJ1-2|TRBV5-1|few
CAVKDSTGGYTF
>TRBJ1-1|TRBV4-1|NA
CASSSLEGNTEAFF
>TRBJ2-7|TRBV5-6|NA
CASSLQSYEQYF
>TRBJ2-5|TRBV4-3|NA
CASSQGDSLAGGLQETQYF
>TRBJ1-2|TRBV5-1|NA
CASRDSNFKADYGYTF
>TRBJ2-5|TRBV29-1|NA
CSVETRRETQYF
>TRBJ1-1|TRBV13|NA
CASSLGFGVRTEAFF
>TRBJ2-4|TRBV19|NA
CATAQGAQNIQYF
>TRBJ2-5|TRBV9|NA
CASSTPRETQYF
>TRBJ2-7|TRBV4-1|NA
CASSQDLTIDYEQYF
>TRBJ2-3|TRBV4-3|few
CASSHSENTDTQYF
>TRBJ2-5|TRBV4-3|NA
CASSSLEGGGETQYF
>TRBJ2-7|TRBV11-2|NA
CASSVGGSGEQYF
>TRBJ2-7|TRBV5-6|NA
CASSLHVVGEQYF
>TRBJ2-7|TRBV5-4|NA
CASSFWGQGPYEQYF
>TRBJ1-6|TRBV30|few
CAWSTDSTGNSPLHF
>TRBJ1-2|TRBV6-5|once
CASSYRGEGYGYTF
>TRBJ2-3|TRBV30|NA
CAWGQGYSDTQYF
>TRBJ2-5|TRBV5-4|NA
CASSPSERGYEIMGETQYF
>TRBJ2-5|TRBV7-8|NA
CASSLPAGQGETQYF
>TRBJ2-7|TRBV27|NA
CASRWGGGGTYEQYF
>TRBJ2-2|TRBV7-2|many
CASSLGHTGELFF
>TRBJ2-1|TRBV13|NA
CASSFGRGDEQFF
>TRBJ1-5|TRBV2|few
CASSGHQGLNQPQHF